The 23 T cell receptor gamma chains given below trace back to one sample, sequenced in a study of Vδ1+ human thymocytes. Their antigen targets remain unknown. RNA was extracted from the cells and then reverse transcribed. CDR3 amplicons came from multiplex PCR with pooled V-gene forward and constant-region reverse primers. TCRdb re-identified clones in the multiplex PCR reads via CATT. The table lists fewer than 14,000 gamma-chain clones, 43% of them singletons. Study-wide points: Thymic TRG and TRD repertoires appeared highly polyclonal, with Gaussian CDR3 length distributions.

The sequencing sample was made of Vdelta1+ gamma-delta thymocytes from the thymus. Subset meaning: FACS-sorted CD3+ TCRalphabeta- TCRVdelta1+ TCRVdelta2- thymocytes. The receptor source for this set is a boy younger than two who had congenital heart surgery.

The chain couples TRGV5 to TRGJ1 or TRGJ2. TCRdb leaves out the J gene; it was filled in here by matching the DNA to germline. The germline V gene encodes CDR1 VINAFY and CDR2 YDVSNSKD. V lost 4 bases and J lost 6; bases outside the gene matches: 6. The CDR3 loop spans 12 amino acids. The CDR3 nucleotides are TGTGCCACCTGGGATCCGGGTTATAAGAAACTCTTT. This encodes CATWDPGYKKLF.

This chain uses TRGV3 with TRGJ1 or TRGJ2. This CDR3 spans 10 amino acids. From germline, CDR1 is VTNTFY and CDR2 YDVSTARD (reference sequence). J lost 12 bases, V lost 2 bases, and 4 bases had no gene match. The CDR3 loop is CATWDTWKLF. The CDR3 bases are TGTGCCACCTGGGACACTTGGAAACTCTTT.

This clone was counted once. The rearrangement joins TRGV9 to TRGJ1 or TRGJ2. Matching the DNA to germline supplied the J gene, which TCRdb does not give. V lost 0 bases to trimming and J lost 7 bases; unmatched junction nucleotides: 9. This CDR3 region has 14 residues. Germline-derived CDR1 and CDR2 are GITISATS and ISYDGTV (reference sequence). The chain's CDR3 is CALWEVEVWYKKLF. As DNA, the CDR3 is TGTGCCTTGTGGGAGGTGGAGGTATGGTATAAGAAACTCTTT.

V is TRGV4 and J is TRGJ1 or TRGJ2. TCRdb is silent on the J gene; assignment here came from matching the DNA to germline. The CDR3 contains 13 residues. The germline V gene encodes CDR1 EGSTGY and CDR2 YDSYTSSV. The J segment lost 6 bases and the V segment lost 0 bases, leaving 5 bases of the junction unmatched. In nucleotides, the CDR3 is TGTGCCACCTGGGATGGGCTCTTTTATAAGAAACTCTTT. It encodes CATWDGLFYKKLF.

This clone was seen only a few times. This rearrangement joins TRGV9 to TRGJ1 or TRGJ2. The CDR3 runs to 13 residues. Germline V gene sequence: CDR1 GITISATS, CDR2 ISYDGTV (reference sequence). V shed 2 bases and J 9 bases; nucleotides not matched to a gene: 10. For the CDR3, the DNA is TGTGCCTTGTGGGAGGGGCCGCCTTTTAAGAAACTCTTT. Amino acids: CALWEGPPFKKLF.

No V gene was called, though TRGJ1 or TRGJ2 was called as the J gene. There are 16 residues in the CDR3. CDR3 DNA: TGTGCCACCTGTGACAGGCTTCCCCCTCGTGGTTATAAGAAACTCTTT. Translating gives CATCDRLPPRGYKKLF.

A single count supports this clone. The chain recombines TRGV4 with TRGJ1 or TRGJ2. Here the J gene was assigned by germline matching of the DNA, as TCRdb has none. The CDR3 has 14 amino acids. Germline lookup yields CDR1 EGSTGY and CDR2 YDSYTSSV. The V and J ends lost 1 base and 8 bases, in that order; junction bases with no gene match: 11. The CDR3 reads CATWDGFGCDKKLF. The CDR3 DNA is TGTGCCACCTGGGATGGTTTTGGGTGTGATAAGAAACTCTTT.

This rearrangement joins TRGV5 to TRGJ1 or TRGJ2. Matching the DNA to germline supplied the J gene, which TCRdb does not give. The V gene end was trimmed by 1 base and the J gene end by 9 bases; junction bases not matched to a gene: 6. This CDR3 is 12 amino acids long. Looked up from germline, CDR1 is VINAFY and CDR2 is YDVSNSKD. The CDR3 DNA reads TGTGCCACCTGGGACAGCGAGGGTAAGAAACTCTTT. This sequence encodes CATWDSEGKKLF.

In this sample, this clone turned up a few times. V usage is TRGV4 and J usage is TRGJ1 or TRGJ2. Germline loops: CDR1 EGSTGY, CDR2 YDSYTSSV. CDR3 length: 16 residues. Unmatched junction bases numbered 9, after V lost 1 base and J lost 0 bases. This CDR3 is CATWDGPGGNYYKKLF. In nucleotides, the CDR3 is TGTGCCACCTGGGATGGCCCCGGAGGGAATTATTATAAGAAACTCTTT.

The rearrangement joins TRGV4 to TRGJ1 or TRGJ2. The J gene was missing in TCRdb and was found by matching the end of the DNA to germline. CDR3 length equals 13 residues. Germline CDR1 and CDR2: EGSTGY and YDSYTSSV. V lost 0 bases to trimming and J lost 10 bases; unmatched junction nucleotides: 9. This chain's CDR3 is CATWDGLGWKKLF. The CDR3 coding sequence is TGTGCCACCTGGGATGGGCTGGGTTGGAAGAAACTCTTT.

In this sample, this clone turned up once. A much larger clone differs by one base, so this may be a read error. V usage is TRGV4 and J usage is TRGJ1 or TRGJ2. No J segment appears in TCRdb, so it was assigned here by matching the sequence to germline. CDR3 length: 12 residues. V gave up 4 bases and J gave up 3 bases; unmatched junction bases: 3. Germline values: CDR1 EGSTGY, CDR2 YDSYTSSV. CDR3 nucleotide sequence: TGTGCCACCTGGGAGCCTTATTATAAGAAACTCTTT. This sequence encodes CATWEPYYKKLF.

The rearrangement joins TRGV4 to TRGJ1 or TRGJ2. V lost 5 bases to trimming and J lost 0 bases; unmatched junction nucleotides: 4. Germline V gene lookup returns CDR1 EGSTGY and CDR2 YDSYTSSV. This CDR3 has 13 amino acids. In DNA, the CDR3 is TGTGCCACCTGGGTGATGAATTATTATAAGAAACTCTTT. Its translation is CATWVMNYYKKLF.

This chain joins TRGV3 and TRGJ1 or TRGJ2. The CDR3 sequence is 13 residues long. The germline CDR1 and CDR2 sequences are VTNTFY and YDVSTARD (reference sequence). V gave up 0 bases and J gave up 7 bases; unmatched junction bases: 6. CDR3 sequence reads: CATWDRRRYKKLF. The CDR3 region has the DNA TGTGCCACCTGGGACAGGCGACGGTATAAGAAACTCTTT.

The genes are TRGV8 and TRGJ1 or TRGJ2. This CDR3 has 13 amino acids. Germline lookup yields CDR1 VENAVY and CDR2 YDSYNSRV. V lost 4 bases and J lost 4; bases outside the gene matches: 7. The CDR3 sequence is CATWDSKYYKKLF. As DNA, the CDR3 is TGTGCCACCTGGGACTCAAAATATTATAAGAAACTCTTT.

The V gene is TRGV4, the J gene TRGJ1 or TRGJ2. CDR1 and CDR2 (germline): EGSTGY, YDSYTSSV. CDR3 length: 12 amino acids. Trimming took 4 bases from V and 2 from J; bases not matched to a gene: 2. CDR3 loop: CATWDDYYKKLF. The CDR3 nucleotides read TGTGCCACCTGGGACGATTATTATAAGAAACTCTTT.

The rearrangement links TRGV5 to TRGJP2. CDR1 and CDR2 from the germline V gene are VINAFY and YDVSNSKD. This CDR3 is 14 amino acids long. After removal of 0 bases from V and 6 bases from J, the junction contained 4 bases not matched to a gene. The CDR3 region is CATWDREGDWIKTF. The CDR3 nucleotides read TGTGCCACCTGGGACAGGGAGGGTGATTGGATCAAGACGTTT.

This clone was observed once. The chain links TRGV5 to TRGJ1 or TRGJ2. The J gene was not available in TCRdb and was assigned here by matching the DNA to germline segments. Germline V gene data show CDR1 as VINAFY and CDR2 as YDVSNSKD. CDR3 length: 14 amino acids. V was pared by 2 bases and J by 1 base, with 5 bases of the junction left unmatched. As DNA, the CDR3 is TGTGCCACCTGGGACACCCCAAATTATTATAAGAAACTCTTT. Its protein is CATWDTPNYYKKLF.

This clone turned up a few times. The identical CDR3 is also encoded by other nucleotide sequences in the sample. The chain is built from TRGV5 and TRGJ1 or TRGJ2. The trim removed 3 bases at V and 8 bases at J, leaving 4 bases unmatched. Germline assignment: CDR1 VINAFY and CDR2 YDVSNSKD. CDR3 size: 11 residues. The CDR3 loop is CATWDGNKKLF. The CDR3 DNA reads as TGTGCCACCTGGGACGGGAATAAGAAACTCTTT.

This clone was observed a few times. J is TRGJ1 or TRGJ2 and V is TRGV4. There are 13 residues in the CDR3. Germline V gene sequence: CDR1 EGSTGY, CDR2 YDSYTSSV. V gave up 2 bases and J gave up 10 bases; unmatched junction bases: 11. The CDR3 reads CATWDESPLKKLF. Written as DNA, the CDR3 is TGTGCCACCTGGGATGAGTCTCCTTTAAAGAAACTCTTT.

V and J are TRGV4 and TRGJ1 or TRGJ2. No J gene is reported in TCRdb; it was inferred here by comparing the DNA with germline. J lost 11 bases, V lost 0 bases, and 7 bases had no gene match. The CDR3 is 12 amino acids. CDR1 EGSTGY and CDR2 YDSYTSSV come from the germline V gene. The CDR3 protein is CATWDGRGEKLF. Written as DNA, the CDR3 is TGTGCCACCTGGGATGGGCGAGGGGAGAAACTCTTT.

This chain joins TRGV4 and TRGJ1 or TRGJ2. TCRdb records no J gene; here it was assigned by comparing the DNA to germline. The germline gives CDR1 EGSTGY, CDR2 YDSYTSSV. This CDR3 has 14 residues. The V segment lost 3 bases and the J segment 4 bases; nucleotides outside the gene matches: 9. In nucleotides, the CDR3 is TGTGCCACCTGGGATATATCGACCTATTATAAGAAACTCTTT. It encodes CATWDISTYYKKLF.

The rearrangement links TRGV3 to TRGJP2. TCRdb records no J gene; here it was assigned by comparing the DNA to germline. The CDR3 totals 16 residues. Trimming took 0 bases from V and 3 from J; bases not matched to a gene: 7. CDR1 and CDR2 from the germline V gene are VTNTFY and YDVSTARD (reference sequence). CDR3 DNA: TGTGCCACCTGGGACAGGCCGAAAGGTAGTGATTGGATCAAGACGTTT. Protein sequence: CATWDRPKGSDWIKTF.

This clone was seen more than once but under ten times. V and J are TRGV9 and TRGJ1 or TRGJ2. This CDR3 is built from 19 residues. V gave up 3 bases and J gave up 3 bases; unmatched junction bases: 23. CDR1 and CDR2 from the germline V gene are GITISATS and ISYDGTV (reference sequence). CDR3 coding DNA: TGTGCCTTGTGGGAGATGTTGGGTGAGGAGATCTCTTCTTATTATAAGAAACTCTTT. Translated: CALWEMLGEEISSYYKKLF.